The clone carrying this T cell receptor (beta chain) was recorded at least ten times. Its antigen is still unknown. Findings of the study overall: Whole repertoires were not studied in the larger cohort, only one V-J beta rearrangement. Tumor Tregs overlapped most with tumor, then blood, naive CD4+ cells.

After constant-region reverse-primer amplification, full-length variable regions underwent semi-nested PCR with Nested Universal Primer A. TCRdb recomputed calls from the 5' RACE reads with MiXCR, one row per CDR3 protein. The sample consists of almost 9,000 distinct CDR3 sequences, about 30% of them appearing once. CDR1 is SGHRS, CDR2 YFSETQ, per germline. CDR3 size: 14 residues. J lost 7 bases, V lost 1 base, and 6 bases had no gene match. Naive CD4+ T cells were purified with Tregs depleted by CD25. V is TRBV5-1 and J is TRBJ1-2; 8 positions match TRBD1. This TCR came from a female donor with breast cancer. Sequencing was performed on naive CD4+ T cells sorted from a lymph node. Subset given: naive CD4+ T cells, CD4+CD45RA+CD25-. The CDR3 DNA sequence: TGCGCCAGCAGCTTGATCAGGGGGCAAAGTGGCTACACCTTC. Amino acids: CASSLIRGQSGYTF.